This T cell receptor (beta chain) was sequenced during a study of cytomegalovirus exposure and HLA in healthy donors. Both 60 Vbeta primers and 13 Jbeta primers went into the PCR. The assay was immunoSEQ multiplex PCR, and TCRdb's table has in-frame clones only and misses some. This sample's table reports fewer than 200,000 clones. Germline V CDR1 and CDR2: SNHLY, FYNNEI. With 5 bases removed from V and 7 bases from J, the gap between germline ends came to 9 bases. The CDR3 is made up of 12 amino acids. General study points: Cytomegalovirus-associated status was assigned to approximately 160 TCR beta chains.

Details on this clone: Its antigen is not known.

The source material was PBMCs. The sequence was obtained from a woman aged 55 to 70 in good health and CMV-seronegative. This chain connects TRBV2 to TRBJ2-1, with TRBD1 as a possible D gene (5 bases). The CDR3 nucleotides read TGTGCCAGCAGTACCGACAGAAATGAGCAGTTCTTC. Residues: CASSTDRNEQFF.